The T cell receptor (beta chain) under discussion was sequenced for a study of T cells in Graves' hyperthyroidism and ophthalmopathy. Researchers took RNA transcripts and amplified the TCR beta CDR3 regions from them. The HTBI primer set was used in a first-round RT-PCR of the TCR CDR3. TCRdb independently ran MiXCR on the multiplex PCR reads; one entry per CDR3 protein. There are around 300,000 distinct CDR3 sequences in the sample; 12% to 15% occur only once, and 7.9% lies in the top ten. In germline, CDR1 is MNHEY, CDR2 SVGAGI. CDR3 size: 15 residues. With V trimmed by 0 bases and J by 2 bases, 1 base remained unmatched. In its sample, this clonotype was seen many times.

This chain connects TRBV6-5 to TRBJ2-7, with 10 bases that match TRBD2. The sequence came from a woman between 40 and 50 years old with Graves' hyperthyroidism. Sequenced input: blood. CDR3 loop: CASSYSGLAAYEQYF. DNA for the CDR3: TGTGCCAGCAGTTACTCTGGACTAGCGGCCTACGAGCAGTACTTC.